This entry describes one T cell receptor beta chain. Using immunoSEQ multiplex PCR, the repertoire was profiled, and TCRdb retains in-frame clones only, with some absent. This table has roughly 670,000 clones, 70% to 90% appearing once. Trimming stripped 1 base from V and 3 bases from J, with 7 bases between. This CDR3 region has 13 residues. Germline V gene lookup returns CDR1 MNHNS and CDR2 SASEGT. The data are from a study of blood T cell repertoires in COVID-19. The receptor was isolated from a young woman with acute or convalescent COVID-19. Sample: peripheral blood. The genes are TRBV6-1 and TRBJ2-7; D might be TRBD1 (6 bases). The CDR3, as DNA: TGTGCCAGCAGTGAAGTCAGGGGCTACGAGCAGTACTTC. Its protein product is CASSEVRGYEQYF.